This passage covers 9 T cell receptor beta chains from one sample sequenced in a study of graft-versus-host responses after intestinal transplantation (dated by TCRdb to the early 2020s). What the time point label conveys for this sample: cells obtained before transplantation from donor or recipient. The library was obtained by the immunoSEQ multiplex PCR assay. Sourced from immuneACCESS, this table was stored by TCRdb with only in-frame sequences that have V and J called. A share of the clones is absent; for the studies checked, an unresolved V gene accounts for under half, and the remainder has no known explanation. This sample lists tens of thousands of clones; less than 95% were detected once. The ten largest clonotypes hold roughly 1.3% of the sample. The antigens of these receptors remain unknown. The sample in question was unstimulated CD8+ T cells sorted from spleen or lymph node cells, obtained before intestinal transplant. The receptors derive from a human donor who received an intestinal transplant.

The chain joins TRBV29-1 to TRBJ2-3; 10 nucleotides line up with TRBD2. CDR1 and CDR2 from the germline V gene are SQVTM and ANQGSEA. CDR3 length: 15 amino acids. V trimming: 7 bases; J trimming: 5 bases; junction bases outside the gene matches: 12. The CDR3 nucleotides are TGCAGCGGGGTAGCGGGGGGACCTCGGGGAGATACGCAGTATTTT. This translates into CSGVAGGPRGDTQYF.

V is TRBV6-1 and J is TRBJ2-1; TRBD1 aligns across 7 bases. This CDR3 spans 16 amino acids. J was trimmed by 4 bases and V by 2 bases; bases with no gene match: 8. The germline gives CDR1 MNHNS, CDR2 SASEGT. Written as DNA, the CDR3 is TGTGCCAGCAGTGAACCGGGACAGCCAAAATACAATGAGCAGTTCTTC. It codes for CASSEPGQPKYNEQFF.

The chain is built from TRBV4-1 and TRBJ2-3; D is unclear. The V end was cut by 0 bases, the J end by 4 bases, with 11 bases between. The CDR3 sequence is 15 residues long. Germline CDR1 MGHRA, CDR2 YSYEKL. The CDR3 spells CASSQDHSSADTQYF. The CDR3 nucleotides read TGCGCCAGCAGCCAAGATCACAGCTCCGCAGATACGCAGTATTTT.

The rearrangement uses TRBV5-4 and TRBJ2-2; D remains ambiguous. Germline V gene sequence: CDR1 SGHNT, CDR2 YYREEE (reference sequence). The CDR3 is made up of 13 amino acids. Between the trimmed V and J ends, which lost 0 bases and 9 bases, there was a span of 9 bases. The CDR3 is CASSLESARELFF. The CDR3 DNA reads as TGTGCCAGCAGCTTGGAATCCGCGCGGGAGCTGTTTTTT. Complete variable domain (other parts from reference TRBV5-4 and TRBJ2-2): ETGVTQSPTHLIKTRGQQVTLRCSSQSGHNTVSWYQQALGQGPQFIFQYYREEENGRGNFPPRFSGLQFPNYSSELNVNALELDDSALYLCASSLESARELFFGEGSRLTVL.

The rearrangement joins TRBV18 to TRBJ2-1, with TRBD1 as a possible D gene (5 bases). The CDR3 consists of 17 residues. V gave up 3 bases and J gave up 0 bases, with 15 bases separating them. Germline values: CDR1 KGHSH, CDR2 LQKENI. The CDR3 DNA sequence: TGTGCCAGCTCACCCACTAAGACAGCCAGCTCCTACAATGAGCAGTTCTTC. Protein product: CASSPTKTASSYNEQFF.

Turning to this clone: The germline gene is not matched at one end of the junction; a read error may be the cause. The genes are TRBV5-8 and TRBJ2-7; D is unclear. CDR1 SGHTS and CDR2 YDEGEE come from the germline V gene. The CDR3 extends over 10 amino acids. CDR3 in DNA: TGTGCCAGCAGCTTGGCCTTCGGTGCCTTC. Its translation: CASSLAFGAF.

The gene calls are TRBV6-5 and TRBJ2-3; D may be TRBD2 (6 bases). The ends were cut back, 8 bases at V and 0 bases at J, with 15 bases in the middle. This CDR3 region has 15 residues. Germline values: CDR1 MNHEY, CDR2 SVGAGI. The CDR3 sequence: CASSFGGASTDTQYF. The CDR3, as DNA: TGTGCCAGCTCCTTCGGGGGTGCTAGCACAGATACGCAGTATTTT.

This clone was found once. The rearrangement links TRBV18 to TRBJ2-7, with 11 bases identical to TRBD2. The CDR3 is 15 residues long. V gave up 6 bases and J gave up 4 bases; unmatched junction bases: 8. From germline, CDR1 is KGHSH and CDR2 LQKENI. The CDR3 spells CASSPRLAGIYEQYF. The CDR3 DNA follows: TGTGCCAGCTCCCCCCGACTAGCGGGAATATACGAGCAGTACTTC.

The genes are TRBV7-4 and TRBJ2-5; a possible D gene is TRBD2 (7 bases). This CDR3 is 12 amino acids long. The V gene lost 6 bases and the J gene lost 5 bases, with 10 bases spanning the gap. Germline V gene sequence: CDR1 SGHVT, CDR2 SQSDAQ. The CDR3 loop reads CASRGRGETQYF. DNA for the CDR3: TGTGCCAGCAGGGGGAGGGGGGAGACCCAGTACTTC. The full variable domain, completed using reference TRBV7-4 and TRBJ2-5, is GAGVSQSPRYKVAKRGRDVALRCDSISGHVTLYWYRQTLGQGSEVLTYSQSDAQRDKSGRPSGRFSAERPERSVSTLKIQRTEQGDSAVYLCASRGRGETQYFGPGTRLLVL.